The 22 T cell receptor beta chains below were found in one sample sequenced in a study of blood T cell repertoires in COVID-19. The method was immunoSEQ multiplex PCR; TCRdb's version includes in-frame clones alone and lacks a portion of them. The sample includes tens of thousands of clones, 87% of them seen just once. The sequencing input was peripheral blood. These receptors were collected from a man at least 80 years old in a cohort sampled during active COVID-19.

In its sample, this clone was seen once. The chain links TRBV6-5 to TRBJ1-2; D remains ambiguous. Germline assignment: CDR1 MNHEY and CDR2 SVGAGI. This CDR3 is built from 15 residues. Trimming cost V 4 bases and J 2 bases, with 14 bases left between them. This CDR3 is CASSSIHTGNYGYTF. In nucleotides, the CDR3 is TGTGCCAGCAGTTCCATTCATACGGGAAACTATGGCTACACCTTC.

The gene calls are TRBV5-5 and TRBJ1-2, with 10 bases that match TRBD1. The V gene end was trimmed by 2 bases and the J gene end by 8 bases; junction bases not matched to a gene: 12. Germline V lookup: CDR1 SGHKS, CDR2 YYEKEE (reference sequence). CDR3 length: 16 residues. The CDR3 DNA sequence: TGTGCCAGCAGCTTCGGGACAGGGGCCTTCCTAGGGGGCTACACCTTC. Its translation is CASSFGTGAFLGGYTF.

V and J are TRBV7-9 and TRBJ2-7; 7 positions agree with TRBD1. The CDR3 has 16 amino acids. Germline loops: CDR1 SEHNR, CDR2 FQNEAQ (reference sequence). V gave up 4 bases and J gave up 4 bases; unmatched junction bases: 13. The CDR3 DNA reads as TGTGCCAGCAGCTACACTTCATATACAGGGGTATACGAGCAGTACTTC. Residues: CASSYTSYTGVYEQYF.

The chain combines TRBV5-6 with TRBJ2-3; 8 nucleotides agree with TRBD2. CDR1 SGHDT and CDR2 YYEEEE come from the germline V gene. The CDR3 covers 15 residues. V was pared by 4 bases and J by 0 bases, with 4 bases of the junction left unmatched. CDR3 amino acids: CASSLSGASTDTQYF. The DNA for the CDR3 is TGTGCCAGCAGCCTTAGCGGGGCTAGCACAGATACGCAGTATTTT. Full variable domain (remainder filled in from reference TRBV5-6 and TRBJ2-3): DAGVTQSPTHLIKTRGQQVTLRCSPKSGHDTVSWYQQALGQGPQFIFQYYEEEERQRGNFPDRFSGHQFPNYSSELNVNALLLGDSALYLCASSLSGASTDTQYFGPGTRLTVL.

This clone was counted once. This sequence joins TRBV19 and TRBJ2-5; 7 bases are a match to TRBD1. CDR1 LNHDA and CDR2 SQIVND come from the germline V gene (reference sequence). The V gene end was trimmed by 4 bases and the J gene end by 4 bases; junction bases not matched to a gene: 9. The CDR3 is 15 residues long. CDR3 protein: CASSTSTGSTETQYF. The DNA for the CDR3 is TGTGCCAGTAGTACCTCGACAGGGTCGACAGAGACCCAGTACTTC. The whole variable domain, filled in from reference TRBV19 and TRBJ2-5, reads DGGITQSPKYLFRKEGQNVTLSCEQNLNHDAMYWYRQDPGQGLRLIYYSQIVNDFQKGDIAEGYSVSREKKESFPLTVTSAQKNPTAFYLCASSTSTGSTETQYFGPGTRLLVL.

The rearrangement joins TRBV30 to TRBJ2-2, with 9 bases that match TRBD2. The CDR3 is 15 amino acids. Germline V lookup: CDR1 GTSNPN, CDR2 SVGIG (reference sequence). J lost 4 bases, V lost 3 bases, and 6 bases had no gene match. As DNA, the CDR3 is TGTGCCTGGAGATTTAGCGGGAGAGGCACCGGGGAGCTGTTTTTT. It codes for CAWRFSGRGTGELFF.

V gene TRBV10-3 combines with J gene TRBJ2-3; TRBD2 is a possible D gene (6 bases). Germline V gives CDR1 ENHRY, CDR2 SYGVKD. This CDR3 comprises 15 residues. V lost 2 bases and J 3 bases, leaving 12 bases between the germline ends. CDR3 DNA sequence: TGTGCCATCAGTGAGGGTCGCGGGGCAACAGATACGCAGTATTTT. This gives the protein CAISEGRGATDTQYF.

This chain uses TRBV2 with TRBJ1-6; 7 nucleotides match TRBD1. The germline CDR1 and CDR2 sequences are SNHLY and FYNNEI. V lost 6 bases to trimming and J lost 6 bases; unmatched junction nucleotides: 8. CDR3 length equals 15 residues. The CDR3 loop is CASSPYRGGNSPLHF. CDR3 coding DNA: TGTGCCAGCAGCCCCTACAGGGGCGGTAATTCACCCCTCCACTTT.

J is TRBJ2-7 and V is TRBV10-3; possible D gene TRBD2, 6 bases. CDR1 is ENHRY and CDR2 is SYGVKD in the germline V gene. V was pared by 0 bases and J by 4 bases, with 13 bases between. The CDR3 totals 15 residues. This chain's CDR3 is CAISESWGVEYEQYF. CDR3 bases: TGTGCCATCAGTGAGTCCTGGGGGGTAGAATACGAGCAGTACTTC.

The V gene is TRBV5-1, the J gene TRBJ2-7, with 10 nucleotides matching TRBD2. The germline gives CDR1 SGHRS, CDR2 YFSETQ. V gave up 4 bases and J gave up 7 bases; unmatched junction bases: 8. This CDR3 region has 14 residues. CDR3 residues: CASSAGLATREQYF. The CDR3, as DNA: TGCGCCAGCAGCGCGGGACTAGCGACGAGGGAGCAGTACTTC.

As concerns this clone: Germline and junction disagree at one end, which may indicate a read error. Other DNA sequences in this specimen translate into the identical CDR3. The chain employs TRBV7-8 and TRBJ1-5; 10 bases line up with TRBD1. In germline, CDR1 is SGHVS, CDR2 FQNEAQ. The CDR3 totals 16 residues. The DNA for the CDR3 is TGTGCTAGCAGCTTAGCCGGGACAGGGGCGGGTCAGCCCCAGCATTTT. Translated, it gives CASSLAGTGAGQPQHF.

The CDR3 nucleotides are TGTGCCAGCAGCCGAAATATACAGGGGAGGCACCAAGAGACCCAGTACTTC. Translated: CASSRNIQGRHQETQYF. The J gene is TRBJ2-5, the V gene TRBV14, with a weak D call TRBD1 (7 bases). Trimming removed 4 bases from V and 0 bases from J, with 18 bases in between. The germline V gene encodes CDR1 SGHDN and CDR2 FVKESK. The CDR3 extends over 17 amino acids.

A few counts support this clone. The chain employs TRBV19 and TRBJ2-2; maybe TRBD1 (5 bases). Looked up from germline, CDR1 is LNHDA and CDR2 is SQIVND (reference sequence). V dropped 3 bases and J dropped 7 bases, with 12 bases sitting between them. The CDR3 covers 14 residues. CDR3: CASSIHRFGGELFF. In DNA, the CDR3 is TGTGCCAGTAGTATCCACAGGTTTGGCGGGGAGCTGTTTTTT. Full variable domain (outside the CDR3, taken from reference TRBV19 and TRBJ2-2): DGGITQSPKYLFRKEGQNVTLSCEQNLNHDAMYWYRQDPGQGLRLIYYSQIVNDFQKGDIAEGYSVSREKKESFPLTVTSAQKNPTAFYLCASSIHRFGGELFFGEGSRLTVL.

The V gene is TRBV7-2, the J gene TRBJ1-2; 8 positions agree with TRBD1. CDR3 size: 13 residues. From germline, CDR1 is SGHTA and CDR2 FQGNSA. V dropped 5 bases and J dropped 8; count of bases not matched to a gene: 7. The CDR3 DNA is TGTGCCAGCAGCCCTACGGACAGGGTGGGCTACACCTTC. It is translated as CASSPTDRVGYTF.

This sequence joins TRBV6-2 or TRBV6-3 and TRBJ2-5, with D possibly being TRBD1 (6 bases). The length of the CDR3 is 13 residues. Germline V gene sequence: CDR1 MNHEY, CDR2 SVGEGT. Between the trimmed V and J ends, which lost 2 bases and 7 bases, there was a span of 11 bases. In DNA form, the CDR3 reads TGTGCCAGCAGTTACACAGGGTCGGTGACCCAGTACTTC. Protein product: CASSYTGSVTQYF.

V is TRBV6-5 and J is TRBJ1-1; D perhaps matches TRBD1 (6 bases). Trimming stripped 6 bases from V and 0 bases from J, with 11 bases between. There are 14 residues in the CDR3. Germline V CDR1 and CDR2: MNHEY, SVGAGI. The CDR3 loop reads CASSWGQLNTEAFF. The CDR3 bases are TGTGCCAGCAGCTGGGGGCAGTTGAACACTGAAGCTTTCTTT.

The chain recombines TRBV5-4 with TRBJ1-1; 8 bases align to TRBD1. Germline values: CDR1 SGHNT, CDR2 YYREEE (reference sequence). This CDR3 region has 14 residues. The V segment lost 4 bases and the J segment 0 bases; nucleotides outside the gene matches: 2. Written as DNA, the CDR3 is TGTGCCAGCAGCAGACAGGGGTTGAACACTGAAGCTTTCTTT. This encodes CASSRQGLNTEAFF.

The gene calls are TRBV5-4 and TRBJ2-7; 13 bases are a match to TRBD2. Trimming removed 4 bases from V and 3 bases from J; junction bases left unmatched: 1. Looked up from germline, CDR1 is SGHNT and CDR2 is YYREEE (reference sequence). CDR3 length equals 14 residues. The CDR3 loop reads CASSRLAGGYEQYF. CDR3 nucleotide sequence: TGTGCCAGCAGCAGACTAGCGGGGGGCTACGAGCAGTACTTC.

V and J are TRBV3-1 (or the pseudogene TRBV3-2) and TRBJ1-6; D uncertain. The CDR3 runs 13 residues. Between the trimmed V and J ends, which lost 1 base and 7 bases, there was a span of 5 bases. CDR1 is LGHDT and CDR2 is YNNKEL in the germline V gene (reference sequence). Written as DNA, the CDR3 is TGTGCCAGCAGCCAAGGTAGCAATTCACCCCTCCACTTT. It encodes CASSQGSNSPLHF.

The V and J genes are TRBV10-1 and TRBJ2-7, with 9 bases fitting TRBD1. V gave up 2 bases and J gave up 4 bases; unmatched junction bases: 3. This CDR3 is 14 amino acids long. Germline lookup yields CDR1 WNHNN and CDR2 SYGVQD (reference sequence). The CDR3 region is CASSERTGEYEQYF. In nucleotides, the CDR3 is TGCGCCAGCAGTGAGCGGACAGGGGAATACGAGCAGTACTTC.

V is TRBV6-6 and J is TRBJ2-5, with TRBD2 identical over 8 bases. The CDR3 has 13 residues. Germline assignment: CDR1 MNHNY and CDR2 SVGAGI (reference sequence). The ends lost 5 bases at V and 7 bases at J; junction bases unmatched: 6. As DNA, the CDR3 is TGTGCCAGCAGTCCCCGGGAGGGCGGGACCCAGTACTTC. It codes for CASSPREGGTQYF.

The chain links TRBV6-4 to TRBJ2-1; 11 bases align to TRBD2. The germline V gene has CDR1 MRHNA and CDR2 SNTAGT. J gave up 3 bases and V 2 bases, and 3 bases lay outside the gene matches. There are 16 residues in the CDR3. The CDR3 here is CASSDSTSGSYNEQFF. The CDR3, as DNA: TGTGCCAGCAGTGACAGTACTAGCGGGAGCTACAATGAGCAGTTCTTC.